The clone carrying this T cell receptor (beta chain) was seen just once. Its matching antigen is unknown. Using a J-beta primer mix together with a sample-barcoded 5' primer, a second PCR was run for about 6 to 11 cycles. TCRdb independently ran MiXCR on the 5' RACE reads; one entry per CDR3 protein. The table lists approximately 780,000 distinct CDR3 sequences, roughly 24% of them singletons, with 2.5% to 3.5% in the top ten. Germline values: CDR1 SNHLY, CDR2 FYNNEI. V shed 6 bases, J shed 3 bases, and the junction held 11 bases outside the gene matches. The CDR3 consists of 16 residues. This sample was taken from a study of blood T cells in healthy people across ages. The study, taken as a whole, reports: No one knew whether donors had CMV, which possibly confounded expanded clonotype changes. Long-lived donors exceeded aged donors in naive CD4+ cells and diversity.

This sample also appeared in a second study, on T cells of mothers and their children.

The sample comprised blood. V and J are TRBV2 and TRBJ2-5; 9 bases are shared with TRBD1. This clonotype originated in a boy between 10 and 17 years old in good health. The CDR3 region is CASRLTGTGLEETQYF. For the CDR3, the DNA is TGTGCCAGCAGGTTGACTGGGACAGGGCTAGAAGAGACCCAGTACTTC.